This record looks at one T cell receptor (beta chain) sequence and its context. The data were obtained in a study of cytomegalovirus exposure and HLA in healthy donors. Background on the study: One earlier analysis, a look at roughly 180 million T cells, found about 110 million unique TCR beta sequences.

The PCR was carried out with 60 Vbeta primers and 13 Jbeta primers. Method: immunoSEQ multiplex PCR; TCRdb's copy keeps in-frame clones and lacks some. The sample's table shows around 110,000 clones. CDR3 size: 13 residues. The ends were cut back, 0 bases at V and 4 bases at J, with 7 bases in the middle. The V gene's germline CDR1 is MNHNS and CDR2 SASEGT. This TCR derives from a man aged 35-49 years in good health and CMV-seropositive. The source material was PBMCs. The chain combines TRBV6-1 with TRBJ2-7, with D possibly matching TRBD1 (5 bases). The DNA for the CDR3 is TGTGCCAGCAGTGAAGCGGACATGTACGAGCAGTACTTC. This gives the protein CASSEADMYEQYF.